This TCR beta chain was profiled in a study of CD8+CD57+ T cells in acquired aplastic anemia. Study-level background: An average of approximately 3.2 ug of DNA was obtained from sorted CD4+ and CD8+ cells.

The germline V gene encodes CDR1 SEHNR and CDR2 FQNEAQ (reference sequence). The CDR3 contains 14 residues. Trimming took 0 bases from V and 15 from J; bases not matched to a gene: 11. Turning to this clonotype: Its specificity is not known.

Overall study results and limits: Significant differences in CD8+ Simpson's diversity were not observed between patients and controls.

The template used for profiling TCR beta VDJ and CDR3 was genomic DNA. TCRdb re-derived calls from the reads in MiXCR, one entry per CDR3 protein. The table shows roughly 250,000 distinct CDR3 sequences, with 82% occurring only once. Only patients with CD8+CD57+ cell expansion on flow cytometry were chosen for sequencing. All participating patients were living with severe acquired aplastic anemia. Blood samples were obtained from patients who had received no prior therapy. J is TRBJ2-3 and V is TRBV7-9, with 8 bases identical to TRBD2. Sequenced sample: sorted CD4+, CD8+, or CD8+CD57+ T cells (not recorded which) from PBMCs. The sequence was obtained from a human donor with aplastic anemia. The CDR3 DNA reads TGTGCCAGCAGCTTAGCGGGAAGCGGGGGTAGCGATTATTTT. This translates into CASSLAGSGGSDYF.